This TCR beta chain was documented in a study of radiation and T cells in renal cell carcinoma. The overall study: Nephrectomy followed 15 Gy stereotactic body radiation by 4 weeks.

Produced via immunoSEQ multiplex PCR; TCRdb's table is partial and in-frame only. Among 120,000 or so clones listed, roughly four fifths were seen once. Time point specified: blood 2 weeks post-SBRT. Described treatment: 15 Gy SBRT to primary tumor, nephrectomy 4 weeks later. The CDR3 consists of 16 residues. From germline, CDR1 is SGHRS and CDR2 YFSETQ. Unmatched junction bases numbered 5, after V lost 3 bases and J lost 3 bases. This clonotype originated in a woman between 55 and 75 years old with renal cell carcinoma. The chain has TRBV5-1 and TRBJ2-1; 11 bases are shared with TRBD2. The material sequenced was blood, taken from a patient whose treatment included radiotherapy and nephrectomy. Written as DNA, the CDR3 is TGCGCCAGCAGCTCCGGGACTAGCGGTTACTACAATGAGCAGTTCTTC. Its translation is CASSSGTSGYYNEQFF. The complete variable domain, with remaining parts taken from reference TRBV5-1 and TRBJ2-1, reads KAGVTQTPRYLIKTRGQQVTLSCSPISGHRSVSWYQQTPGQGLQFLFEYFSETQRNKGNFPGRFSGRQFSNSRSEMNVSTLELGDSALYLCASSSGTSGYYNEQFFGPGTRLTVL.